The rows below give T cell receptor beta chains drawn from one sample of a study of T-cell memory formation after mild COVID-19. Via MiXCR, TCRdb re-called the 5' RACE reads, giving one row per CDR3 protein. The sample consists of some 150,000 distinct CDR3 sequences, more than 13% of them appearing once. The sequencing sample was made of PBMCs or a T cell subset sorted from them (not recorded which). The origin of the receptors is an adult woman who had mild COVID-19 (a few samples of this study predate the infection). Cell type and time point are not known. The CDR3 runs from the conserved cysteine through the conserved F or W. A D gene is named only where the DNA matches it firmly. Size is omitted from some rows. Given values are once, few, many or a class for expanded clones.

cdr3_length	d_call	v_call	j_call	clone_size	cdr3_aa	cdr3_nt
15	TRBD2	TRBV19	TRBJ2-3	few	CASTLTSGSADTQYF	TGTGCCAGTACCCTGACTAGCGGGAGCGCAGATACGCAGTATTTT
15	.	TRBV29-1	TRBJ2-2	.	CSVGPLPGRAGELFF	TGCAGCGTTGGCCCCCTCCCAGGGCGGGCCGGGGAGCTGTTTTTT
14	TRBD2	TRBV20-1	TRBJ2-3	few	CSALREFRTDTQYF	TGCAGTGCTTTGCGGGAGTTCAGGACAGATACGCAGTATTTT
13	.	TRBV5-4	TRBJ2-1	.	CASSGDYPSEQFF	TGTGCCAGCAGCGGAGACTATCCGAGTGAGCAGTTCTTC
13	.	TRBV7-9	TRBJ1-1	many	CASSFPGSTEAFF	TGTGCCAGCAGCTTCCCCGGGTCCACTGAAGCTTTCTTT
15	TRBD2	TRBV30	TRBJ2-2	few	CAWSVAGGHTGELFF	TGTGCCTGGAGTGTAGCGGGAGGGCACACCGGGGAGCTGTTTTTT
14	.	TRBV5-1	TRBJ1-1	few	CASSLYKGNTEAFF	TGCGCCAGCAGCTTGTACAAGGGGAACACTGAAGCTTTCTTT
17	.	TRBV7-2	TRBJ2-2	many	CASSLEGQGRISGELFF	TGTGCCAGCAGCTTAGAGGGGCAGGGAAGAATTTCCGGGGAGCTGTTTTTT
14	.	TRBV5-1	TRBJ2-2	few	CASSQNLVTGELFF	TGCGCCAGCAGTCAAAATCTCGTCACCGGGGAGCTGTTTTTT
11	.	TRBV6-2/TRBV6-3	TRBJ2-1	few	CASSYGSEQFF	TGTGCCAGCAGTTACGGATCAGAGCAGTTCTTC
18	.	TRBV12-3/TRBV12-4	TRBJ1-1	few	CASSLRTSLGSSSTEAFF	TGTGCCAGCAGTTTGCGTACTTCACTTGGGAGTAGCAGCACTGAAGCTTTCTTT
14	.	TRBV24-1	TRBJ2-2	.	CATSPDGNTGELFF	TGTGCCACCAGCCCGGACGGGAACACCGGGGAGCTGTTTTTT